This T cell receptor beta chain is drawn from a study of blood T cells in healthy people across ages. Findings of the study overall: Naive CD4+ cell counts and diversity both ran higher in long-lived than in aged donors.

The table lists this clonotype with many counts. Its target is unknown. The V gene's germline CDR1 is SQVTM and CDR2 ANQGSEA. CDR3 length: 10 amino acids. V was shortened by 3 bases and J by 6 bases, with 4 bases between the two germline ends. A second PCR, run for roughly 7 to 11 cycles, used a sample-barcoded 5' primer plus a J-beta primer mix. TCRdb used MiXCR to reprocess the 5' RACE reads, holding one entry per CDR3 protein. The sample holds approximately 580,000 distinct CDR3 sequences, around 24% seen once. The sample also formed part of further work on T cells of mothers and their children. From that study: Samples were obtained from three healthy Caucasian mothers and their six children.

This receptor was obtained from a boy aged 10-17 years in good health. Material: blood. The chain couples TRBV29-1 to TRBJ2-3; D uncertain. The CDR3 coding sequence is TGCAGCGTTGAGGGGGATACGCAGTATTTT. Translated, it gives CSVEGDTQYF.